This TCR beta chain was profiled in a study of beta chain features in type 1 diabetes. Purity above 98% was achieved in all sorted populations. Trimming left V 6 bases short and J 4 bases short, with 8 bases between. Per the germline V gene, CDR1 is MDHEN and CDR2 is SYDVKM. The CDR3 sequence is 12 residues long. Study-wide points: It was among patients, rather than healthy donors, that naive, central memory and Treg TCRB repertoires appeared more similar. Possible PCR preference for shorter templates applied equally to patients and controls. In these data, an HLA type influence on TCRB rearrangement remained unresolved. All four CD4+ subsets from Type 1 diabetes patients carried moderately but significantly shorter TCRB CDR3s.

This clone was recorded a few times. Its specificity is unknown. Expressed TCRB transcripts were sequenced, since all the RNA that had been isolated was reverse transcribed. The data were produced by immunoSEQ multiplex PCR, yet TCRdb's version contains in-frame clones alone and is incomplete. This table has a few hundred thousand clones, around 9.6% appearing once. Sequencing was performed on central memory CD4+ T cells from blood. J is TRBJ2-3 and V is TRBV28; D is undetermined. The origin of this receptor is a man aged 25 to 45 with type 1 diabetes. CDR3 in amino acids: CASRTVSDTQYF. The CDR3 region has the DNA TGTGCCAGCAGGACCGTCTCAGATACGCAGTATTTT. The complete variable domain, with remaining parts taken from reference TRBV28 and TRBJ2-3, reads DVKVTQSSRYLVKRTGEKVFLECVQDMDHENMFWYRQDPGLGLRLIYFSYDVKMKEKGDIPEGYSVSREKKERFSLILESASTNQTSMYLCASRTVSDTQYFGPGTRLTVL.